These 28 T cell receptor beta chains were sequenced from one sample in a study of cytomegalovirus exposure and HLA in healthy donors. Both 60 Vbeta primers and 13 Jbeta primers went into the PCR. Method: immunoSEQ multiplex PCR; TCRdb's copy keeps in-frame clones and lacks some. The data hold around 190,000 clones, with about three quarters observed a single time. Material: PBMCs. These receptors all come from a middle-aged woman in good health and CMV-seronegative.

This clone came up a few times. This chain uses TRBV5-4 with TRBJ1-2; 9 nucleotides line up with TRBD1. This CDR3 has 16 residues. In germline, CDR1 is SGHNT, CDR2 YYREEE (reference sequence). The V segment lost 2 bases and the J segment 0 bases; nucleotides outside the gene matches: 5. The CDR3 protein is CASSFGGTGPNYGYTF. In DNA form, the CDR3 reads TGTGCCAGCAGCTTTGGGGGGACAGGGCCTAACTATGGCTACACCTTC.

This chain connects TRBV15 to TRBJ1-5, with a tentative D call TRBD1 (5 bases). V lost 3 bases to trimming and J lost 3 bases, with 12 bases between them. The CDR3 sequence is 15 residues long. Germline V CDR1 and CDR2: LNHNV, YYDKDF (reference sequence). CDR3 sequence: CATSRGGTDNQPQHF. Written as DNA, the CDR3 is TGTGCCACCAGCAGGGGAGGGACGGACAATCAGCCCCAGCATTTT. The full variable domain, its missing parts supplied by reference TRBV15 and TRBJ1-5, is DAMVIQNPRYQVTQFGKPVTLSCSQTLNHNVMYWYQQKSSQAPKLLFHYYDKDFNNEADTPDNFQSRRPNTSFCFLDIRSPGLGDTAMYLCATSRGGTDNQPQHFGDGTRLSIL.

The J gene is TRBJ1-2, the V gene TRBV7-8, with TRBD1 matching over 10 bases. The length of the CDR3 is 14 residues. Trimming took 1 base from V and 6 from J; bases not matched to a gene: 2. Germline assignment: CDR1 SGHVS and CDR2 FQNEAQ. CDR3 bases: TGTGCCAGCAGCTTAGGAGACAGGGGGCATGGCTACACCTTC. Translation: CASSLGDRGHGYTF. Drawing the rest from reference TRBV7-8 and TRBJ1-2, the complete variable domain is GAGVSQSPRYKVAKRGQDVALRCDPISGHVSLFWYQQALGQGPEFLTYFQNEAQLDKSGLPSDRFFAERPEGSVSTLKIQRTQQEDSAVYLCASSLGDRGHGYTFGSGTRLTVV.

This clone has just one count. The CDR3 region is CASSQETGLAGGGQFF. For the CDR3, the DNA is TGCGCCAGCAGCCAAGAGACGGGACTAGCGGGAGGTGGGCAGTTCTTC. The chain uses TRBV4-3 and TRBJ2-1; 15 bases are a match to TRBD2. J gave up 12 bases and V 0 bases, and 6 bases lay outside the gene matches. The CDR3 extends over 16 amino acids. CDR1 and CDR2 from the germline V gene are LGHNA and YSLEER.

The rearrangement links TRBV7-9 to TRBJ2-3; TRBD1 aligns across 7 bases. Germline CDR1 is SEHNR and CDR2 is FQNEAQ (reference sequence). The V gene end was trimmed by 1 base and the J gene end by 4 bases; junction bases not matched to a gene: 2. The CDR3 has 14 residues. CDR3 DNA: TGTGCCAGCAGCTTAGAACAGGGGCCAGATACGCAGTATTTT. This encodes CASSLEQGPDTQYF.

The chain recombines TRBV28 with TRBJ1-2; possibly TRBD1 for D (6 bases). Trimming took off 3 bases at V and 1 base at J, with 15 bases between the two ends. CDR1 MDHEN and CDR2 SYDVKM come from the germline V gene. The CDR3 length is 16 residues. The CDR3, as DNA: TGTGCCAGCAGTTTGCGGGGGGCCGGGATTAACTATGGCTACACCTTC. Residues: CASSLRGAGINYGYTF.

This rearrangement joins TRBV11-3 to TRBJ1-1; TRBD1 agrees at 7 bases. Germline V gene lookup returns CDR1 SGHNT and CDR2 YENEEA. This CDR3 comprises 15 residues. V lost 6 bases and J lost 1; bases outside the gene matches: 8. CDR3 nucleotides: TGTGCCAGCAGTTATCCAGGGGGGCCGAACACTGAAGCTTTCTTT. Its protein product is CASSYPGGPNTEAFF. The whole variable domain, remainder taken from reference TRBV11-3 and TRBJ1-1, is EAGVVQSPRYKIIEKKQPVAFWCNPISGHNTLYWYLQNLGQGPELLIRYENEEAVDDSQLPKDRFSAERLKGVDSTLKIQPAELGDSAVYLCASSYPGGPNTEAFFGQGTRLTVV.

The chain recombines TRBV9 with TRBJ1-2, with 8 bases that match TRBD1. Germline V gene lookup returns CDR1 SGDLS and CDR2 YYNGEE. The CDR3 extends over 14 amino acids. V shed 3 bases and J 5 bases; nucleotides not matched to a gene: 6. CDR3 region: CASSAGQGIYGYTF. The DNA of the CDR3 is TGTGCCAGCAGCGCCGGACAGGGAATTTATGGCTACACCTTC. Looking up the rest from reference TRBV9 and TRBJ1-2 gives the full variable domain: DSGVTQTPKHLITATGQRVTLRCSPRSGDLSVYWYQQSLDQGLQFLIQYYNGEERAKGNILERFSAQQFPDLHSELNLSSLELGDSALYFCASSAGQGIYGYTFGSGTRLTVV.

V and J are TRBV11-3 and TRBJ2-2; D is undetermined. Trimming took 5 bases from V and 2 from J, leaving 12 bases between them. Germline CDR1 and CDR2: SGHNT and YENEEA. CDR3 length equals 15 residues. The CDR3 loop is CASSPLGVNTGELFF. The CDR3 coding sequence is TGTGCCAGCAGCCCCCTAGGCGTTAACACCGGGGAGCTGTTTTTT.

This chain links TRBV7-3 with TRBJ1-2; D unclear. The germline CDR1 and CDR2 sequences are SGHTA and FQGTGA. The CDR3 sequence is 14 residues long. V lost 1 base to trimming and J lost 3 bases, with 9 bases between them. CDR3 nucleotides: TGTGCCAGCAGCTTAAAATTCACTGACTATGGCTACACCTTC. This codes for CASSLKFTDYGYTF.

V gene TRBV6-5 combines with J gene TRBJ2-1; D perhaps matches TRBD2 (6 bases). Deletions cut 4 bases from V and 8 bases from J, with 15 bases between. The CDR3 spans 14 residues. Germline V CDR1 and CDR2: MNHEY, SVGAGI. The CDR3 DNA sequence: TGTGCCAGCAGTTGGAGGGAAGGGATCCATGAGCAGTTCTTC. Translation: CASSWREGIHEQFF.

The CDR3 DNA sequence: TGTGCCAGCAGATTTGGGGAGATGGAAAATGAGCAGTTCTTC. This gives the protein CASRFGEMENEQFF. The rearrangement joins TRBV11-3 to TRBJ2-1, with TRBD2 as a possible D gene (5 bases). The V gene's germline CDR1 is SGHNT and CDR2 YENEEA. V shed 6 bases and J shed 7 bases, with 16 bases lying between them. The CDR3 runs 14 residues.

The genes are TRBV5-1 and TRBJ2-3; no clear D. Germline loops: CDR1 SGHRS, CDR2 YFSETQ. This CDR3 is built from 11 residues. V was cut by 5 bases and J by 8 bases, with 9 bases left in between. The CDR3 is CASRSSGTQYF. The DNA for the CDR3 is TGCGCCAGCAGGAGCTCCGGTACGCAGTATTTT.

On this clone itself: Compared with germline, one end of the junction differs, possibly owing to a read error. The DNA for the CDR3 is TGTTCCAGCACCCCGTCGGCTAATGAAAAACTGTTTTTT. Its translation: CSSTPSANEKLFF. V usage is TRBV7-9 and J usage is TRBJ1-4, with unresolved D. The CDR3 sequence is 13 residues long. Germline V gene sequence: CDR1 SEHNR, CDR2 FQNEAQ (reference sequence).

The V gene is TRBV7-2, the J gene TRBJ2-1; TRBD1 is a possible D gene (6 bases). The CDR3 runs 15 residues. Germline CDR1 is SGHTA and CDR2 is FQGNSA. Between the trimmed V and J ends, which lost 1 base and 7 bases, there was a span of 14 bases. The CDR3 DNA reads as TGTGCCAGCAGCTTAGTACAGGGCCATGGGAATGAGCAGTTCTTC. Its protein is CASSLVQGHGNEQFF.

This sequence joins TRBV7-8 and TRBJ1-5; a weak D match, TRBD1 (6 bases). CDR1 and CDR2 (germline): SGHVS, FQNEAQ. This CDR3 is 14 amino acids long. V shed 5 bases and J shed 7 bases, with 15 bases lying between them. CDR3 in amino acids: CASSLDRIGQPQHF. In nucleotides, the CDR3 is TGTGCCAGCAGCCTCGACAGGATCGGCCAGCCCCAGCATTTT.

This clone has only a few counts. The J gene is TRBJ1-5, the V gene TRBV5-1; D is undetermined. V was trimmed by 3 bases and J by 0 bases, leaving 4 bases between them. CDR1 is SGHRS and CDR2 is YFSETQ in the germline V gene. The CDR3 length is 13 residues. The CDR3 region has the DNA TGCGCCAGCAGCTCAGATAGCAATCAGCCCCAGCATTTT. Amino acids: CASSSDSNQPQHF.

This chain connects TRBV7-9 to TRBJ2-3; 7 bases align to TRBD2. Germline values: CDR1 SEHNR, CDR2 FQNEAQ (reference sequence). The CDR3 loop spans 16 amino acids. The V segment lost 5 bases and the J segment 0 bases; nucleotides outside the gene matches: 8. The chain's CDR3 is CASSPLAERSTDTQYF. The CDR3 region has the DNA TGTGCCAGCAGCCCTCTAGCGGAACGAAGCACAGATACGCAGTATTTT.

CDR3 sequence: CASSEYPGTPGNYGYTF. The CDR3 DNA reads TGTGCCAGCAGTGAATATCCCGGGACACCGGGGAACTATGGCTACACCTTC. The rearrangement links TRBV25-1 to TRBJ1-2; D perhaps matches TRBD1 (6 bases). Germline CDR1 is MGHDK and CDR2 is SYGVNS. The CDR3 runs to 17 residues. The ends were cut back, 0 bases at V and 2 bases at J, with 16 bases in the middle.

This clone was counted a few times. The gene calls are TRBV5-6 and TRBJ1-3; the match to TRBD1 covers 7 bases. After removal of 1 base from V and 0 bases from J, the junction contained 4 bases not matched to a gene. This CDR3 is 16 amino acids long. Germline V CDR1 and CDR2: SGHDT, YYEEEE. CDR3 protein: CASSLRTGYSGNTIYF. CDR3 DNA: TGTGCCAGCAGCTTGAGGACAGGATACTCTGGAAACACCATATATTTT.

The chain's CDR3 is CASSLGLAGWDEQFF. Here the CDR3 DNA reads TGTGCCAGCAGTTTAGGACTAGCGGGATGGGATGAGCAGTTCTTC. The chain carries TRBV28 and TRBJ2-1, with 12 bases lining up with TRBD2. V shed 2 bases and J 8 bases; nucleotides not matched to a gene: 4. Germline CDR1 and CDR2: MDHEN and SYDVKM. CDR3 length: 15 amino acids.

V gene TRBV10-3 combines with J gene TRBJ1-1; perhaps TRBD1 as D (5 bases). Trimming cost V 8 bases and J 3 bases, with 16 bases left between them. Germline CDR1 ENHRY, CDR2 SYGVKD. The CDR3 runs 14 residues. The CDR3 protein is CAISEDTGYTEAFF. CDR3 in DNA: TGTGCCATCTCCGAGGACACCGGGTACACTGAAGCTTTCTTT.

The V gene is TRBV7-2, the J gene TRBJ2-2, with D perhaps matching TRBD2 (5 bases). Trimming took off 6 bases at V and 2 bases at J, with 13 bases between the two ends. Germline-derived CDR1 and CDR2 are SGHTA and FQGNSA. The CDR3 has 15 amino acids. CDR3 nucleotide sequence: TGTGCCAGCAGTTCCACCTGGACTAACACCGGGGAGCTGTTTTTT. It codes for CASSSTWTNTGELFF.

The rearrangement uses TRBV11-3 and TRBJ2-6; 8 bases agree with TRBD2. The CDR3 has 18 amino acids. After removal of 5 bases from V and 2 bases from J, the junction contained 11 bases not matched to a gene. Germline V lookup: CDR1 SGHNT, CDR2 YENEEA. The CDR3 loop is CASSRPPQLAAGANVLTF. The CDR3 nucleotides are TGTGCCAGCAGCCGTCCACCCCAACTAGCGGCTGGGGCCAACGTCCTGACTTTC.

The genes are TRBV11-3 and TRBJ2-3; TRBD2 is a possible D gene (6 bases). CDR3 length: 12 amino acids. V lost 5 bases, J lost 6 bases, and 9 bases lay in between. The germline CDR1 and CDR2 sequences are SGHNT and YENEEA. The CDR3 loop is CASSPAGDTQYF. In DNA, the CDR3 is TGTGCCAGCAGCCCCGCGGGGGATACGCAGTATTTT.

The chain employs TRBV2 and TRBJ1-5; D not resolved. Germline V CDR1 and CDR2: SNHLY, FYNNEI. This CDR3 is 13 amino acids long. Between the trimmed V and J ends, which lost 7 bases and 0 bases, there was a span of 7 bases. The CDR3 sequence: CASMRNSNQPQHF. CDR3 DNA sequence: TGTGCCAGCATGCGGAATAGCAATCAGCCCCAGCATTTT.

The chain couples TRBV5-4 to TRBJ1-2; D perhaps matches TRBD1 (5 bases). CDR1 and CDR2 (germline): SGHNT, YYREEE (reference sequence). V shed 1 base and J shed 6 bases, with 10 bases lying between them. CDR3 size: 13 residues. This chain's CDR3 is CASSLMGGDGYTF. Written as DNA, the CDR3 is TGTGCCAGCAGCTTGATGGGAGGGGATGGCTACACCTTC.

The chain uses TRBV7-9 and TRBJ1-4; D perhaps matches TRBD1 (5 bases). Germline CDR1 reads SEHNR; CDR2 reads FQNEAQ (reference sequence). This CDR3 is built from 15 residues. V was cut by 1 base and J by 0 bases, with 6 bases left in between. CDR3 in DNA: TGTGCCAGCAGCTTAGAAGGGGCAACTAATGAAAAACTGTTTTTT. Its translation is CASSLEGATNEKLFF.